This T cell receptor beta chain was captured in a study of T-cell memory formation after mild COVID-19. Study-level background: The two donors had largely donor-specific TCR clusters. Study conclusions and caveats: Among contracting clones, CD4+ were mainly CM/EM and CD8+ enriched in EMRA.

The CDR3 is 17 amino acids. Germline loops: CDR1 SGDLS, CDR2 YYNGEE. The V end lost 4 bases, the J end lost 5 bases, and 21 bases lay between the germline ends. There are many counts of this clonotype. The antigen is undetermined. Using its own MiXCR run on the 5' RACE reads, TCRdb lists one record per CDR3 protein. This table holds about half a million distinct CDR3 sequences, about 18% found once. The TCR was taken from an adult woman who had mild COVID-19 (a few samples of this study predate the infection). Cell type and time point are not known. Sequenced material: PBMCs or a T cell subset sorted from them (not recorded which). This sequence joins TRBV9 and TRBJ2-2; D is possibly TRBD2 (6 bases). The CDR3 sequence is CASSLQDWGRWTGELFF. CDR3 bases: TGTGCCAGCAGCCTCCAAGATTGGGGGAGGTGGACCGGGGAGCTGTTTTTT.